This TCR beta chain was found in a study of stem cell transplantation in POMP-related autoinflammatory disease. Study-level information: Through one year post-transplant, neutrophils and platelets were 100% of graft donor origin. Study-wide findings and caveats: Fewer unique TRB V-J gene pairings were identified in patients with PRAID. Across all analyzed T-cell subsets, patients with PRAID tended toward reduced diversity and increased clonality.

The CDR3 has 18 residues. V gave up 4 bases and J gave up 1 base; unmatched junction bases: 11. The V gene's germline CDR1 is SGHTA and CDR2 FQGTGA. In regard to this clone: Its cognate antigen is unknown.

The data were produced by immunoSEQ multiplex PCR, yet TCRdb's version contains in-frame clones alone and is incomplete. The repertoire consists of 9,000 to 10,000 clones, with more than 75% occurring once and the leading ten covering 3.5% to 5%. The sequencing used CD4+ T cells from PBMCs, collected after stem cell transplantation. The chain joins TRBV7-3 to TRBJ2-2; TRBD1 aligns across 8 bases. The sequence came from a human patient with POMP-related autoinflammation and immune dysregulation (PRAID). Among the T cells, some may be from the graft donor. CDR3 sequence (DNA): TGTGCCAGCAGCTCGCCCACCTGGGGACAGGTGAACACCGGGGAGCTGTTTTTT. Translated: CASSSPTWGQVNTGELFF. Supplemented by reference TRBV7-3 and TRBJ2-2, the full variable domain reads GAGVSQTPSNKVTEKGKYVELRCDPISGHTALYWYRQSLGQGPEFLIYFQGTGAADDSGLPNDRFFAVRPEGSVSTLKIQRTERGDSAVYLCASSSPTWGQVNTGELFFGEGSRLTVL.